The sequence of this T cell receptor beta chain was determined in a study of CD8 T cells in Susac syndrome. Study-level findings and limits: The number of individuals included in the study's TCR sequencing and HLA analysis was acknowledged as relatively small.

V gave up 8 bases and J gave up 7 bases; unmatched junction bases: 5. The CDR3 consists of 13 residues. Germline assignment: CDR1 MDHEN and CDR2 SYDVKM. On this clonotype: Its specificity is unknown.

Sequencing of TCR beta was performed on blood CD8+ T cells and on blood CD4+ T cells. Random hexamers primed reverse transcription of about 0.45 to 1 ug RNA. Coverage of TCR beta CDR3 amplification by immunoSEQ multiplex PCR extended to 54 Vbeta and 13 Jbeta. Each CDR3 protein gets one entry after TCRdb re-called the immunoSEQ multiplex PCR reads with MiXCR. The sample shows about 180,000 distinct CDR3 sequences, roughly 94% of them seen only once. This chain links TRBV28 with TRBJ1-2; 12 bases agree with TRBD1. The sequence came from a human donor with Susac syndrome. Sequencing input: CD4+ T cells from PBMCs. DNA of the CDR3: TGTGCCAGCGGACGGGACAGGGGGCTTGGCTACACCTTC. Its translation: CASGRDRGLGYTF.